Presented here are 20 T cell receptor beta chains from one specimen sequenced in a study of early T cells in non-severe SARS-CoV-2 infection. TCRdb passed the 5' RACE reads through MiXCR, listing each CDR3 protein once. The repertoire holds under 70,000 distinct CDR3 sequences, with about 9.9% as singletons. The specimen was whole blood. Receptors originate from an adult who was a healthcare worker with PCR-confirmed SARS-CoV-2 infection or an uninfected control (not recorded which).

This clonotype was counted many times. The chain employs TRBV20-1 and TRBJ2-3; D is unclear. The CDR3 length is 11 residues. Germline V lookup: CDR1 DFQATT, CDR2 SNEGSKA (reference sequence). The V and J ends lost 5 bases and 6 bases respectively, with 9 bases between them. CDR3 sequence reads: CSAPELDTQYF. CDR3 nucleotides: TGCAGTGCTCCAGAGCTGGATACGCAGTATTTT.

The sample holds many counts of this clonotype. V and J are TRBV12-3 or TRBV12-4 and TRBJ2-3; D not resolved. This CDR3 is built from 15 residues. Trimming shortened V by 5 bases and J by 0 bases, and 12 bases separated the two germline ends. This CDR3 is CASSAWGLSTDTQYF. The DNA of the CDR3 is TGTGCCAGCAGTGCTTGGGGTCTTAGCACAGATACGCAGTATTTT.

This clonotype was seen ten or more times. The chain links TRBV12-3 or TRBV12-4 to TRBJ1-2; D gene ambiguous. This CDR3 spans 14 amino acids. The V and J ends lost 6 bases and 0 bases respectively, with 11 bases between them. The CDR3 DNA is TGTGCCAGCAGCCCCGCAGGTACTAACTATGGCTACACCTTC. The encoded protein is CASSPAGTNYGYTF.

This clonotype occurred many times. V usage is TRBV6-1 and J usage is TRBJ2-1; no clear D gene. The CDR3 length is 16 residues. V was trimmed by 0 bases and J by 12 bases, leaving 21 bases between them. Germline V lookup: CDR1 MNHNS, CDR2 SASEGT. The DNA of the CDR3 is TGTGCCAGCAGTGAAGCGGTGGGAACAGTCACCTATCGGCAGTTCTTC. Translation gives CASSEAVGTVTYRQFF.

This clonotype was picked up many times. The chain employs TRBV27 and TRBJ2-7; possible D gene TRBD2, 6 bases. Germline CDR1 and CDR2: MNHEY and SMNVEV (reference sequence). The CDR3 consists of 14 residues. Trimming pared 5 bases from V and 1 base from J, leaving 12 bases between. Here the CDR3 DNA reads TGTGCCAGCAGTCTCACACGGGGGTCCTACGAGCAGTACTTC. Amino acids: CASSLTRGSYEQYF.

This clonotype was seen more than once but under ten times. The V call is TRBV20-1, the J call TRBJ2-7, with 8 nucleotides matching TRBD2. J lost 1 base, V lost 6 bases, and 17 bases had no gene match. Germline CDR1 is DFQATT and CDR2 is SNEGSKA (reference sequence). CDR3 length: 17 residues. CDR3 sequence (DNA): TGCAGTGCGAGCCCCCCCCGTCTAGCGGGTGGGTCCTACGAGCAGTACTTC. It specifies CSASPPRLAGGSYEQYF.

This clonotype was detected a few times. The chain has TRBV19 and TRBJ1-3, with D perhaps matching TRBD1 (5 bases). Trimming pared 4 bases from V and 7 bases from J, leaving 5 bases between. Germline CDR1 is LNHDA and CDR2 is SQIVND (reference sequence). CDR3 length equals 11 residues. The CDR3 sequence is CASSKGNTIYF. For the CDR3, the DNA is TGTGCCAGTAGTAAGGGGAACACCATATATTTT.

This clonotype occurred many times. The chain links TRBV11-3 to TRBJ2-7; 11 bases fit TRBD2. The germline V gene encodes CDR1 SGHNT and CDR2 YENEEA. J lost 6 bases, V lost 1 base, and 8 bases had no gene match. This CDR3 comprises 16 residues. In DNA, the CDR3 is TGTGCCAGCAGCTTAGCACAGACTAGCGGGAAAGGCGAGCAGTACTTC. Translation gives CASSLAQTSGKGEQYF.

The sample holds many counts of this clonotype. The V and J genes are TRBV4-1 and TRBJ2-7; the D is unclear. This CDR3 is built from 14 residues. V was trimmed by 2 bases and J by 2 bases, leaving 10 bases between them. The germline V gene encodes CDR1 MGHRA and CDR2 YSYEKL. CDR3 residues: CASSQTSSAYEQYF. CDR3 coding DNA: TGCGCCAGCAGCCAAACCTCCAGCGCCTACGAGCAGTACTTC.

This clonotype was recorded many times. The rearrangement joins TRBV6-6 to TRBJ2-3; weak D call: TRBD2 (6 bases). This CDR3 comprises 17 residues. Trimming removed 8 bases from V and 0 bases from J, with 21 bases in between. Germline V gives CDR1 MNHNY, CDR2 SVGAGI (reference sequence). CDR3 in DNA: TGTGCCAGCGGTGTCGCGGGGATGCGTACTAGCACAGATACGCAGTATTTT. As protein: CASGVAGMRTSTDTQYF.

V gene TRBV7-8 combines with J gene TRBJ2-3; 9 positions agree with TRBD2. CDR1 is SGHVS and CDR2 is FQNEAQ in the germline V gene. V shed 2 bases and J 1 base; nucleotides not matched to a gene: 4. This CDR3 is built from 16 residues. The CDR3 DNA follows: TGTGCCAGCAGCTTAAGGGCGGGAGGGGGCACAGATACGCAGTATTTT. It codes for CASSLRAGGGTDTQYF.

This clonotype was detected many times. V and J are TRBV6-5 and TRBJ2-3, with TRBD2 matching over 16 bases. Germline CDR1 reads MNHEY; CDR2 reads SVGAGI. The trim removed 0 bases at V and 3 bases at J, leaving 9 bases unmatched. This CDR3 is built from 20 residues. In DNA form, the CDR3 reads TGTGCCAGCAGTTACTCCCGAGGGACTAGCGGGAGGGTGGGTACAGATACGCAGTATTTT. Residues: CASSYSRGTSGRVGTDTQYF.

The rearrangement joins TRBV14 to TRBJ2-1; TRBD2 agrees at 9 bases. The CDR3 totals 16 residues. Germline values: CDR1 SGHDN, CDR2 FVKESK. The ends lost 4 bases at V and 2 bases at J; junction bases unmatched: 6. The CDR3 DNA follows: TGTGCCAGCAGCCTAAGACTAGCGGCTCCCTACAATGAGCAGTTCTTC. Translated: CASSLRLAAPYNEQFF.

Here the CDR3 DNA reads TGTGCCAGCAGTTACTCGGACAGCCCTAATCAGCCCCAGCATTTT. It is translated as CASSYSDSPNQPQHF. This chain uses TRBV6-2 or TRBV6-3 with TRBJ1-5, with D perhaps matching TRBD1 (6 bases). This CDR3 is 15 amino acids long. Trimming took off 0 bases at V and 4 bases at J, with 10 bases between the two ends. From germline, CDR1 is MNHEY and CDR2 SVGEGT.

Here the CDR3 reads CASSSQRVLLTQETQYF. CDR3 nucleotides: TGTGCCAGCAGCTCCCAGCGGGTACTCCTGACGCAAGAGACCCAGTACTTC. The genes are TRBV7-8 and TRBJ2-5; D is possibly TRBD2 (6 bases). Trimming shortened V by 4 bases and J by 2 bases, and 20 bases separated the two germline ends. The CDR3 runs 17 residues. From germline, CDR1 is SGHVS and CDR2 FQNEAQ.

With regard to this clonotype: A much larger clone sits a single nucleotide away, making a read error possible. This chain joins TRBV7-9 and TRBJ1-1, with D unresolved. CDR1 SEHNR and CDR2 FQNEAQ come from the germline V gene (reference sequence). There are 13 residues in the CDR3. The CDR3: CVSSPVGNTEAFF. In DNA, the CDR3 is TGTGTCAGCAGCCCCGTAGGGAACACTGAAGCTTTCTTT.

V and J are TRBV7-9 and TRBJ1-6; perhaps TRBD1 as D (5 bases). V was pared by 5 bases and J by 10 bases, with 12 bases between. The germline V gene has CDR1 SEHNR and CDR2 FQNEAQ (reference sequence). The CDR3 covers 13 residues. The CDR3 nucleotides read TGTGCCAGCAGCACCAGGGAGAGCTCACCCCTCCACTTT. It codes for CASSTRESSPLHF.

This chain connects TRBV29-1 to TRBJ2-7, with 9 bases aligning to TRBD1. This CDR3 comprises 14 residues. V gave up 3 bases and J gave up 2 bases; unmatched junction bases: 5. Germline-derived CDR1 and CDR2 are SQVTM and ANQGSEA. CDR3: CSVERTGAPYEQYF. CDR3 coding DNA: TGCAGCGTTGAGAGGACAGGGGCGCCCTACGAGCAGTACTTC.

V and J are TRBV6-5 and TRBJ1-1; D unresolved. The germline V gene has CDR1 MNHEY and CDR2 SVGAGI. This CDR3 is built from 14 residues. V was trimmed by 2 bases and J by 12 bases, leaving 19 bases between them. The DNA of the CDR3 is TGTGCCAGCAGTTACAAGCCAACGTCCCTCACACCTTTCTTT. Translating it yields CASSYKPTSLTPFF.

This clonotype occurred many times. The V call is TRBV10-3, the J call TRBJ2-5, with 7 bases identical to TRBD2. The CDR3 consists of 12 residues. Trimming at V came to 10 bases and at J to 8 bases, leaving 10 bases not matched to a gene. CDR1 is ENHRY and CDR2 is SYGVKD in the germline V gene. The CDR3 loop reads CATGLEGGTQYF. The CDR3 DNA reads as TGTGCCACCGGACTAGAGGGAGGTACCCAGTACTTC.